Listed below are T cell receptor beta chains from one sample, sequenced in a study of human T cells and chemical hapten exposure. Via MiXCR, TCRdb re-called the RACE reads, giving one row per CDR3 protein. Altogether some 54,000 distinct CDR3 sequences are present, more than 9% being singletons, with the ten largest covering less than 2%. This specimen was whole blood, taken in connection with sensitization to the hapten diphenylcyclopropenone (DPC). Source of these receptors: a woman between 45 and 65 years old with alopecia areata. Some clones in this sample may be carry-over from other donors' samples. Both conserved end residues are part of each CDR3. The order of the fields is clone size, J gene, D gene, V gene, CDR3 DNA, CDR3 protein. D genes are given only for firm matches. Clone size appears in some rows only: once, few, many, or a class for an expanded clone.

clone_size: many; j_call: TRBJ1-1; d_call: TRBD1; v_call: TRBV12-3/TRBV12-4; cdr3_nt: TGTGCCAGCAGGCCAGACAGGGGAAACGCTGAAGCTTTCTTT; cdr3_aa: CASRPDRGNAEAFF
clone_size: many; j_call: TRBJ1-5; d_call: .; v_call: TRBV6-2/TRBV6-3; cdr3_nt: TGTGCCAGCAGTACCGATATGGGGGCGCGTTGGTATCAGCCCCAGCATTTT; cdr3_aa: CASSTDMGARWYQPQHF
clone_size: .; j_call: TRBJ2-5; d_call: TRBD2; v_call: TRBV11-2; cdr3_nt: TGTGCCAGCAGCTTAGACTCGCGGGAGTTGAGAGAGACCCAGTACTTC; cdr3_aa: CASSLDSRELRETQYF
clone_size: many; j_call: TRBJ2-2; d_call: .; v_call: TRBV3-1; cdr3_nt: TGTGCCAGCAGCCAATGGCCGACACTAGAAATCACCGGGGAGCTGTTTTTT; cdr3_aa: CASSQWPTLEITGELFF
clone_size: few; j_call: TRBJ2-1; d_call: TRBD2; v_call: TRBV7-6; cdr3_nt: TGTGCCAGCAGCTCCGTAAGCGGAGCGGGAATTTACAATGAGCAGTTCTTC; cdr3_aa: CASSSVSGAGIYNEQFF
clone_size: few; j_call: TRBJ2-3; d_call: TRBD2; v_call: TRBV11-2; cdr3_nt: TGTGCCAGCAGCCCAGGGGGACTAGCGGGGGACGTATCCCGGGATACGCAGTATTTT; cdr3_aa: CASSPGGLAGDVSRDTQYF
clone_size: .; j_call: TRBJ2-1; d_call: TRBD2; v_call: TRBV6-4; cdr3_nt: TGTGCCACCTCCTGGACTAGCGGGGGGGAGGATGAGCAGTTCTTC; cdr3_aa: CATSWTSGGEDEQFF
clone_size: .; j_call: TRBJ2-2; d_call: TRBD2; v_call: TRBV5-5; cdr3_nt: TGTGCCAGCAGCCCACTGGGGACTAGCGGCGGGGAGCTGTTTTTT; cdr3_aa: CASSPLGTSGGELFF
clone_size: few; j_call: TRBJ1-1; d_call: .; v_call: TRBV5-1; cdr3_nt: TGCGCCAGCAGCTGGGTGGGCAGGGTGACTGAAGCTTTCTTT; cdr3_aa: CASSWVGRVTEAFF
clone_size: many; j_call: TRBJ1-3; d_call: .; v_call: TRBV6-6; cdr3_nt: TGTGCCAGCTACCCGTCCGGATTCTCTGGAAACACCATATATTTT; cdr3_aa: CASYPSGFSGNTIYF
clone_size: many; j_call: TRBJ1-1; d_call: .; v_call: TRBV6-2/TRBV6-3; cdr3_nt: TGTGCCATCACGAGCGCGTATAACACTGAAGCTTTCTTT; cdr3_aa: CAITSAYNTEAFF
clone_size: many; j_call: TRBJ1-6; d_call: TRBD1; v_call: TRBV6-5; cdr3_nt: TGTGCCAGCAGAGACAGGGGGCGAGGGTCACCCCTCCACTTT; cdr3_aa: CASRDRGRGSPLHF
clone_size: many; j_call: TRBJ1-1; d_call: .; v_call: TRBV6-2/TRBV6-3; cdr3_nt: TGTGCCAGCGCCAGAGTTTGGATTAACACTGAAGCTTTCTTT; cdr3_aa: CASARVWINTEAFF
clone_size: few; j_call: TRBJ2-1; d_call: TRBD2; v_call: TRBV5-4; cdr3_nt: TGTGCCAGCAGCCTGGGGACTAGCGGGAGTGGCAATGAGCAGTTCTTC; cdr3_aa: CASSLGTSGSGNEQFF
clone_size: many; j_call: TRBJ2-3; d_call: TRBD2; v_call: TRBV12-5; cdr3_nt: TGTGCTAGTGGTATTAGCGGGGGGGCCGGAGATACGCAGTATTTT; cdr3_aa: CASGISGGAGDTQYF
clone_size: many; j_call: TRBJ1-2; d_call: .; v_call: TRBV5-1; cdr3_nt: TGCGCCAGCAGCTTCCGAGGGGGAGACTATGGCTACACCTTC; cdr3_aa: CASSFRGGDYGYTF
clone_size: many; j_call: TRBJ1-2; d_call: .; v_call: TRBV11-3; cdr3_nt: TGTGCCAGCAGTCAGAGGGGAGACTATGGCTACACCTTC; cdr3_aa: CASSQRGDYGYTF
clone_size: many; j_call: TRBJ2-2; d_call: TRBD2; v_call: TRBV9; cdr3_nt: TGTGCCAGCAGCCCCCGACTAGCGGGAGGCTCGAACACCGGGGAGCTGTTTTTT; cdr3_aa: CASSPRLAGGSNTGELFF
clone_size: .; j_call: TRBJ1-4; d_call: .; v_call: TRBV28; cdr3_nt: TGTGCCAGCAGTTTGGCGGGGGTAGGGGAAAAACTGTTTTTT; cdr3_aa: CASSLAGVGEKLFF
clone_size: .; j_call: TRBJ2-2; d_call: .; v_call: TRBV6-1; cdr3_nt: TGTGCCAGCAGTGTGCGGAGACCAGACACCGGGGAGCTGTTTTTT; cdr3_aa: CASSVRRPDTGELFF
clone_size: .; j_call: TRBJ1-1; d_call: .; v_call: TRBV18; cdr3_nt: TGTGCCAGCTCACCCCGAGTTATCGAGACTGAAGCTTTCTTT; cdr3_aa: CASSPRVIETEAFF
clone_size: many; j_call: TRBJ1-6; d_call: .; v_call: TRBV11-2; cdr3_nt: TGTGCCAGCAGCTCTCAACTAGGGACATCTCACGACTTT; cdr3_aa: CASSSQLGTSHDF
clone_size: many; j_call: TRBJ1-1; d_call: .; v_call: TRBV3-1; cdr3_nt: TGTGCCAGCAGCCAAGGATTTTATTGGACGGGGAACACTGAAGCTTTCTTT; cdr3_aa: CASSQGFYWTGNTEAFF
clone_size: many; j_call: TRBJ1-2; d_call: .; v_call: TRBV11-2; cdr3_nt: TGTGCCAGCAGCCTGGGCCAGGGAGAGGCTGGCTACACCTTC; cdr3_aa: CASSLGQGEAGYTF
clone_size: .; j_call: TRBJ1-3; d_call: .; v_call: TRBV28; cdr3_nt: TGTGCCAGCACAGGGCCAGGAAACACCATATATTTT; cdr3_aa: CASTGPGNTIYF
clone_size: few; j_call: TRBJ2-3; d_call: .; v_call: TRBV5-1; cdr3_nt: TGCGCCAGCAGCGGCGTGGGGCTAGGGGAGGATACGCAGTATTTT; cdr3_aa: CASSGVGLGEDTQYF
clone_size: few; j_call: TRBJ2-7; d_call: TRBD2; v_call: TRBV29-1; cdr3_nt: TGCAGCGTAGCTAGCGGGGCCTACGAGCAGTACTTC; cdr3_aa: CSVASGAYEQYF
clone_size: .; j_call: TRBJ1-2; d_call: .; v_call: TRBV6-4; cdr3_nt: TGTGCCAGCAGTGACACAGCCGGGACATATAACTATGGCTACACCTTC; cdr3_aa: CASSDTAGTYNYGYTF
clone_size: few; j_call: TRBJ2-5; d_call: .; v_call: TRBV7-8; cdr3_nt: TGTGCCAGCAGCTTGGGAAAGTACCAAGAGACCCAGTACTTC; cdr3_aa: CASSLGKYQETQYF
clone_size: many; j_call: TRBJ1-2; d_call: TRBD1; v_call: TRBV27; cdr3_nt: TGTGCCAGCACCTTAAACCAGGGGGCTAACTATGGCTACACCTTC; cdr3_aa: CASTLNQGANYGYTF
clone_size: .; j_call: TRBJ2-7; d_call: TRBD2; v_call: TRBV4-3; cdr3_nt: TGCGCCAGCAGCCAAGATCATTGGACTAGCGGCTACGAGCAGTACTTC; cdr3_aa: CASSQDHWTSGYEQYF
clone_size: few; j_call: TRBJ1-6; d_call: .; v_call: TRBV7-9; cdr3_nt: TGTGCCAGCAGCTTACAGGGGAATAATTCACCCCTCCACTTT; cdr3_aa: CASSLQGNNSPLHF
clone_size: many; j_call: TRBJ2-5; d_call: .; v_call: TRBV11-1; cdr3_nt: TGTGCCAGCAGCAGGCGAAACGGGCAAGAGACCCAGTACTTC; cdr3_aa: CASSRRNGQETQYF
clone_size: .; j_call: TRBJ2-5; d_call: .; v_call: TRBV12-3/TRBV12-4; cdr3_nt: TGTGCCAGCAGTTTGTGGGCTGGGGGGGCCCAAGAGACCCAGTACTTC; cdr3_aa: CASSLWAGGAQETQYF
clone_size: .; j_call: TRBJ1-5; d_call: .; v_call: TRBV20-1; cdr3_nt: TGCAGTGCCCTGGGGGGGCTGGGCAATCAGCCCCAGCATTTT; cdr3_aa: CSALGGLGNQPQHF
clone_size: .; j_call: TRBJ2-7; d_call: .; v_call: TRBV2; cdr3_nt: TGTGCCAGCAGTGATGAACATCTTGGTGGGGAGTACTTC; cdr3_aa: CASSDEHLGGEYF
clone_size: many; j_call: TRBJ1-1; d_call: .; v_call: TRBV3-1; cdr3_nt: TGTGCCAGCAGCCCAGGGATACGGGGAAGTGAAGCTTTCTTT; cdr3_aa: CASSPGIRGSEAFF
clone_size: .; j_call: TRBJ2-2; d_call: .; v_call: TRBV7-2; cdr3_nt: TGTGCCAGCAGGCTCGTGGGGGCCACCGGGGAGCTGTTTTTT; cdr3_aa: CASRLVGATGELFF
clone_size: many; j_call: TRBJ2-1; d_call: .; v_call: TRBV11-2; cdr3_nt: TGTGCCAGCGGGCTGCATGAGCAGTTCTTC; cdr3_aa: CASGLHEQFF
clone_size: few; j_call: TRBJ2-3; d_call: .; v_call: TRBV29-1; cdr3_nt: TGCAGCGGTGGGGGTCCCCCAGATACGCAGTATTTT; cdr3_aa: CSGGGPPDTQYF
clone_size: many; j_call: TRBJ1-4; d_call: .; v_call: TRBV4-3; cdr3_nt: TGCGCCAGCAGCCAAAGGGGTGGCACTAATGAAAAACTGTTTTTT; cdr3_aa: CASSQRGGTNEKLFF
clone_size: few; j_call: TRBJ2-7; d_call: .; v_call: TRBV18; cdr3_nt: TGTGCCAGCTCACCACCGTTCGAGGGAAACTACGAGCAGTACTTC; cdr3_aa: CASSPPFEGNYEQYF
clone_size: few; j_call: TRBJ1-5; d_call: .; v_call: TRBV11-2; cdr3_nt: TGTGCCAGCAGGTCACAGCAGAATCAGCCCCAGCATTTT; cdr3_aa: CASRSQQNQPQHF
clone_size: .; j_call: TRBJ2-3; d_call: .; v_call: TRBV7-2; cdr3_nt: TGTGCCAGCAGCTTAGACTCCACAGATACGCAGTATTTT; cdr3_aa: CASSLDSTDTQYF
clone_size: many; j_call: TRBJ2-1; d_call: TRBD2; v_call: TRBV11-3; cdr3_nt: TGTGCCAGCAGCGCCAATTCCAGTCTAGCGGGGGGCCTAACCTACAATGAGCAGTTCTTC; cdr3_aa: CASSANSSLAGGLTYNEQFF
clone_size: few; j_call: TRBJ1-2; d_call: .; v_call: TRBV4-3; cdr3_nt: TGCGCCAGCAGCCAAGAAGGCTATGGCTACACCTTC; cdr3_aa: CASSQEGYGYTF
clone_size: few; j_call: TRBJ1-6; d_call: TRBD1; v_call: TRBV18; cdr3_nt: TGTGCCAGCTCCCCGGACAGGAGATATTCACCCCTCCACTTT; cdr3_aa: CASSPDRRYSPLHF
clone_size: many; j_call: TRBJ1-1; d_call: TRBD1; v_call: TRBV5-1; cdr3_nt: TGCGCCAGCAGCCAACAGGGGCCGAACACTGAAGCTTTCTTT; cdr3_aa: CASSQQGPNTEAFF
clone_size: .; j_call: TRBJ1-6; d_call: TRBD1; v_call: TRBV7-2; cdr3_nt: TGTGCCAGCAGCCCACGAGAGCGACAGGGTCGTAATTCACCCCTCCACTTT; cdr3_aa: CASSPRERQGRNSPLHF
clone_size: .; j_call: TRBJ2-7; d_call: .; v_call: TRBV28; cdr3_nt: TGTGCCAGCAGTTACCATATGCAAACTAAGGGCTTCCAGTACTTC; cdr3_aa: CASSYHMQTKGFQYF
clone_size: .; j_call: TRBJ1-1; d_call: .; v_call: TRBV5-1; cdr3_nt: TGCGCCAGCAGCTTGGATGCCTTGAACACTGAAGCTTTCTTT; cdr3_aa: CASSLDALNTEAFF
clone_size: .; j_call: TRBJ2-3; d_call: TRBD1; v_call: TRBV11-2; cdr3_nt: TGTGCCAGCAGGGCTGGACAGGGGACAGATACGCAGTATTTT; cdr3_aa: CASRAGQGTDTQYF
clone_size: once; j_call: TRBJ2-3; d_call: .; v_call: TRBV30; cdr3_nt: TGTGCCTGGAAGAGGGCAGATACGCAGTATTTT; cdr3_aa: CAWKRADTQYF
clone_size: few; j_call: TRBJ1-3; d_call: .; v_call: TRBV11-2; cdr3_nt: TGTGCCAGCAGCCTGGACCCTCGGGGCGGAAACACCATATATTTT; cdr3_aa: CASSLDPRGGNTIYF
clone_size: many; j_call: TRBJ2-3; d_call: TRBD1; v_call: TRBV28; cdr3_nt: TGTGCCAGCAGTGAACCGGGACAGGGGATAGATACGCAGTATTTT; cdr3_aa: CASSEPGQGIDTQYF
clone_size: .; j_call: TRBJ2-5; d_call: .; v_call: TRBV18; cdr3_nt: TGTGCCAGCTCACCACTAACAGCGGAGACCCAGTACTTC; cdr3_aa: CASSPLTAETQYF
clone_size: .; j_call: TRBJ2-5; d_call: .; v_call: TRBV2; cdr3_nt: TGTGCCAGCAGGGGAGGCCAGCTCCAAGAGACCCAGTACTTC; cdr3_aa: CASRGGQLQETQYF